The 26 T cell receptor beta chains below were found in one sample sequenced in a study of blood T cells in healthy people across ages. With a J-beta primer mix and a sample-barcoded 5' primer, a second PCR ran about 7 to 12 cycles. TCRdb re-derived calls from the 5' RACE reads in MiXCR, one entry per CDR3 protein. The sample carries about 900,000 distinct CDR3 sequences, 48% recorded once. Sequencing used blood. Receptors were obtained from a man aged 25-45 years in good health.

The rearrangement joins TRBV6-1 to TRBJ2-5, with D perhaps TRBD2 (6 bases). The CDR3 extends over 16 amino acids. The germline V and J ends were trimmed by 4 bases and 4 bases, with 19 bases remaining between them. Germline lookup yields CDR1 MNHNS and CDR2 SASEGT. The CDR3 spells CASSGLMAGRGETQYF. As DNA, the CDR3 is TGTGCCAGCAGTGGGCTCATGGCGGGACGAGGAGAGACCCAGTACTTC.

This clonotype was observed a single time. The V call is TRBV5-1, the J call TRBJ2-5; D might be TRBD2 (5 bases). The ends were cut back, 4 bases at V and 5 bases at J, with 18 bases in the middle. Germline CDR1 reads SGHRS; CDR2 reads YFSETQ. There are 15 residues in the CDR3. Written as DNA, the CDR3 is TGCGCCAGCAGCCCCAGGTCACTCACGGGGGAGACCCAGTACTTC. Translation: CASSPRSLTGETQYF.

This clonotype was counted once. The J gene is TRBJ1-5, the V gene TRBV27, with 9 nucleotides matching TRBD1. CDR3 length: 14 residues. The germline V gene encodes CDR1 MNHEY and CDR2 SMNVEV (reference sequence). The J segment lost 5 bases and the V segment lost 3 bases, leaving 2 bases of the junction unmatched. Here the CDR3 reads CASSFGQGYQPQHF. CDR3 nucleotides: TGTGCCAGCAGTTTCGGACAGGGGTATCAGCCCCAGCATTTT.

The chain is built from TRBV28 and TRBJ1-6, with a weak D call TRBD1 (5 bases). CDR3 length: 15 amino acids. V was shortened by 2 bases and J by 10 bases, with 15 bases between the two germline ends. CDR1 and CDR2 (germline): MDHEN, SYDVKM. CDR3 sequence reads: CASSLGPGVGSPLHF. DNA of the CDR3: TGTGCCAGCAGTTTAGGCCCGGGGGTTGGATCACCCCTCCACTTT. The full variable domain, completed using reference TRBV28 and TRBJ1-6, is DVKVTQSSRYLVKRTGEKVFLECVQDMDHENMFWYRQDPGLGLRLIYFSYDVKMKEKGDIPEGYSVSREKKERFSLILESASTNQTSMYLCASSLGPGVGSPLHFGNGTRLTVT.

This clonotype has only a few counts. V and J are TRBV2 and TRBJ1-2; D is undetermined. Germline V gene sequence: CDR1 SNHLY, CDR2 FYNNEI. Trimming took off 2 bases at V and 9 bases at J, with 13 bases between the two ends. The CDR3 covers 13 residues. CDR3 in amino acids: CASSESARSSYTF. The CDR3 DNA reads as TGTGCCAGCAGTGAATCGGCGCGGTCTAGCTACACCTTC.

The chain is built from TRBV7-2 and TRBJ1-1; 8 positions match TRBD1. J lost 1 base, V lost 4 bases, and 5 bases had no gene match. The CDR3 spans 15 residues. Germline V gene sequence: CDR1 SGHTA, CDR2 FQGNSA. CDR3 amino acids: CASSSRQGWNTEAFF. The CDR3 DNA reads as TGTGCCAGCAGCTCCCGACAGGGGTGGAACACTGAAGCTTTCTTT.

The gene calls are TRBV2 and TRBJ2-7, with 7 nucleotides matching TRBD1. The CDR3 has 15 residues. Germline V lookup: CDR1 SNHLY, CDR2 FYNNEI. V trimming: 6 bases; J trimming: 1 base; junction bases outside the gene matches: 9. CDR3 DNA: TGTGCCAGCAGGTCAGAGGGGGCGAGTTCCTACGAGCAGTACTTC. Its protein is CASRSEGASSYEQYF.

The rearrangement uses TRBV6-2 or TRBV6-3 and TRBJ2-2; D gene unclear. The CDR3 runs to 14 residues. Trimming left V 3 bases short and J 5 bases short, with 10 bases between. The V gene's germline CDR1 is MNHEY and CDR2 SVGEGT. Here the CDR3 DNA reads TGTGCCAGCAGTTATAGCCAGACGACCGGGGAGCTGTTTTTT. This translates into CASSYSQTTGELFF.

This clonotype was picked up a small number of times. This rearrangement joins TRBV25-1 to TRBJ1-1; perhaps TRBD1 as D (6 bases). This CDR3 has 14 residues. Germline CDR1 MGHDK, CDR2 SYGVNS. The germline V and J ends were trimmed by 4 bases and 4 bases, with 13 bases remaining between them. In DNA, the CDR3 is TGTGCCAGCAGTGCCAAGGGGGGGGCCACTGAAGCTTTCTTT. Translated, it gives CASSAKGGATEAFF.

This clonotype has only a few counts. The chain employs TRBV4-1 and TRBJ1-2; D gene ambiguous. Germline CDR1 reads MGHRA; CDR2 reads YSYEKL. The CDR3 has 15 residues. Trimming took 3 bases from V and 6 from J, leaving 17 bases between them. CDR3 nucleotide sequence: TGCGCCAGCAGCCAGCCGGGAACGAGGAGGAATGGCTACACCTTC. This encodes CASSQPGTRRNGYTF.

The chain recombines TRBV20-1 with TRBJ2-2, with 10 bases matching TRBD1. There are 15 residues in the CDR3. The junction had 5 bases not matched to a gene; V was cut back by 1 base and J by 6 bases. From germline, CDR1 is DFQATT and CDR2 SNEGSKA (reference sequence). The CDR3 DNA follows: TGCAGTGCTAGAGCGGGGACAGGGGATCCCGGGGAGCTGTTTTTT. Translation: CSARAGTGDPGELFF.

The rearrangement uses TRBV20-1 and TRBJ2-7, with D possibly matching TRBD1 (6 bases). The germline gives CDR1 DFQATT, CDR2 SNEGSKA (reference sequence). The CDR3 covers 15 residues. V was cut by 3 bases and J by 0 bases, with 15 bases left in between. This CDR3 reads CSASARPGHSYEQYF. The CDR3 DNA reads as TGCAGTGCTAGCGCGCGACCGGGACACTCCTACGAGCAGTACTTC.

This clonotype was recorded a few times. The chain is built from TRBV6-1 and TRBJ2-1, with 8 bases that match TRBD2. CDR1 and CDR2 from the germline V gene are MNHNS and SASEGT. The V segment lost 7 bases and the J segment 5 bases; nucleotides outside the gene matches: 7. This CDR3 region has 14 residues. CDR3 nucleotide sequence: TGTGCCAGCAATCCGGCGGGGGGAAACAATGAGCAGTTCTTC. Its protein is CASNPAGGNNEQFF.

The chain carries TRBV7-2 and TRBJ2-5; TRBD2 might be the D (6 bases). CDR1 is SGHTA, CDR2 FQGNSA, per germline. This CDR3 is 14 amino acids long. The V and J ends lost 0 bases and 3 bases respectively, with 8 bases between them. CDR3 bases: TGTGCCAGCAGCTTAGCACTAGCTAAAGAGACCCAGTACTTC. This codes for CASSLALAKETQYF.

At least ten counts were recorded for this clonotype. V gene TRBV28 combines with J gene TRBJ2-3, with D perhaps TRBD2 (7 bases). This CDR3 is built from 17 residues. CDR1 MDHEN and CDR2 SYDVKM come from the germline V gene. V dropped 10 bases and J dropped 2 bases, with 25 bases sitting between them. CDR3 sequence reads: CATTRGGWGGSTDTQYF. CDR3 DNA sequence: TGTGCCACCACACGGGGAGGATGGGGGGGCTCCACAGATACGCAGTATTTT.

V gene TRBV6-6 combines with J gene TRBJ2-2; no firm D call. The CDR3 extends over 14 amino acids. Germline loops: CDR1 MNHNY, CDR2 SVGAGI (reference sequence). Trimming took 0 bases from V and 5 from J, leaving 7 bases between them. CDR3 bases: TGTGCCAGCAGTTACTCTTATGGGACCGGGGAGCTGTTTTTT. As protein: CASSYSYGTGELFF.

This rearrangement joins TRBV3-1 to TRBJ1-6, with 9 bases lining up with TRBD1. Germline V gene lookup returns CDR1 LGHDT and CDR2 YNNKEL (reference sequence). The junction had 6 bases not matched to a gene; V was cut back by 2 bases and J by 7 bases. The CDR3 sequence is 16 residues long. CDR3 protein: CASSQSSGQGNSPLHF. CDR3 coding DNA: TGTGCCAGCAGCCAAAGTTCAGGACAGGGGAATTCACCCCTCCACTTT.

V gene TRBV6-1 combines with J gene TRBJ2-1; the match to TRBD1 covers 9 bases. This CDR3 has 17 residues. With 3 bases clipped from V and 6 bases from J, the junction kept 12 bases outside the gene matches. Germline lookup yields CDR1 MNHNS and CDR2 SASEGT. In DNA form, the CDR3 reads TGTGCCAGCAGTGAGTTCACAGGGGGCAGGGGTGGCAATGAGCAGTTCTTC. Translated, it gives CASSEFTGGRGGNEQFF.

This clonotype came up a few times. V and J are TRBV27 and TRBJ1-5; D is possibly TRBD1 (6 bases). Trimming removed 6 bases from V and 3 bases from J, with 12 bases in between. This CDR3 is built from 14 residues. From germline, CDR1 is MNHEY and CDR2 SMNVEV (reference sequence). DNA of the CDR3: TGTGCCAGCAGGGAAACAGGGTACAATCAGCCCCAGCATTTT. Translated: CASRETGYNQPQHF.

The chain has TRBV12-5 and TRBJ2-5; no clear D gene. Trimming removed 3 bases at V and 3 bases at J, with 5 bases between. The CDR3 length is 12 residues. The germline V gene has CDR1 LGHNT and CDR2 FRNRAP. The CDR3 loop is CASGFWEETQYF. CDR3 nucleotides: TGTGCTAGTGGTTTTTGGGAAGAGACCCAGTACTTC.

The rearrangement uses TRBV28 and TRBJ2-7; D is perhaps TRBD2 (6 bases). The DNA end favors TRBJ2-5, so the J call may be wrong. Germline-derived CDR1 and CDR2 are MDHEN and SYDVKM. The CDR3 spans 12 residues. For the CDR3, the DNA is TGTGCCGTCCGGGACTCCGAAGAGACCCAGTACTTC. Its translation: CAVRDSEETQYF.

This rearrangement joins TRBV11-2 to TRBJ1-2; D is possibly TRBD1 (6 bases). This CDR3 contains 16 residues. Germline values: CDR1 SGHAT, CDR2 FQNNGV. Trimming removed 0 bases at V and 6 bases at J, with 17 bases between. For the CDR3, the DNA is TGTGCCAGCAGCTTAGATTTTACAGGGAGGTTCAATGGCTACACCTTC. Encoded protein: CASSLDFTGRFNGYTF.

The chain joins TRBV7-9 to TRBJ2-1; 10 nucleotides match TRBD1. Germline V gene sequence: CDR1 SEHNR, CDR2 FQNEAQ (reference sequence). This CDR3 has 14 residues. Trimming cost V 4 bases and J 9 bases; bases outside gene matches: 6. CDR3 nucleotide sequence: TGTGCCAGCAGCTCAGGGACAGGGGAGGGTGAGCAGTTCTTC. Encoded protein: CASSSGTGEGEQFF.

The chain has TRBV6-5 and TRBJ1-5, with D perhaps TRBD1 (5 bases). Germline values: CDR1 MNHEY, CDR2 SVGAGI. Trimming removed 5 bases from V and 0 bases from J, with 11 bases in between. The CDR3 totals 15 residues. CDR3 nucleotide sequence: TGTGCCAGCAGTCAAACAGGTCTTAGCAATCAGCCCCAGCATTTT. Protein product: CASSQTGLSNQPQHF.

The CDR3 DNA sequence: TGCGCCAGCAGCCGAGGGACAGGGGGCTCCTATGGCTACACCTTC. Translated: CASSRGTGGSYGYTF. The chain is built from TRBV5-1 and TRBJ1-2, with TRBD1 matching over 12 bases. Unmatched junction bases numbered 5, after V lost 4 bases and J lost 4 bases. CDR3 length: 15 residues. Germline loops: CDR1 SGHRS, CDR2 YFSETQ.

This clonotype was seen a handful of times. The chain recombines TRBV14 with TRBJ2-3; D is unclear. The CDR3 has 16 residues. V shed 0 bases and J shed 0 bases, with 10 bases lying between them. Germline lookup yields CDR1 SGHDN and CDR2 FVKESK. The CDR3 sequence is CASSQDRGTSTDTQYF. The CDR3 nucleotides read TGTGCCAGCAGCCAAGACCGCGGAACTAGCACAGATACGCAGTATTTT.